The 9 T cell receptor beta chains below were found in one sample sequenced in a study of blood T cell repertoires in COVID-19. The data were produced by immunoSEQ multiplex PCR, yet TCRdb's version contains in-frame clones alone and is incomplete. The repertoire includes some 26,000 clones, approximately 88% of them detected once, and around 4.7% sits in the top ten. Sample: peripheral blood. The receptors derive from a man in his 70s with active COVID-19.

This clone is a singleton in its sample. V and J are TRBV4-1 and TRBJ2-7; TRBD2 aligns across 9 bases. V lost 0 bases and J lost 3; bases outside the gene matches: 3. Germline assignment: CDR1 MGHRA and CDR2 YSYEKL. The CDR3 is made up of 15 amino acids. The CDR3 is CASSQERGGFYEQYF. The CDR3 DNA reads TGCGCCAGCAGCCAAGAGCGGGGGGGCTTCTACGAGCAGTACTTC.

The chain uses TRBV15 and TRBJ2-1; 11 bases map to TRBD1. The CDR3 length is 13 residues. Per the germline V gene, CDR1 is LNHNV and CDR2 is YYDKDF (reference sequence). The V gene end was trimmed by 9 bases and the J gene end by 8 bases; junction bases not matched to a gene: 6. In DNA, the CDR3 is TGTGCCACGGGACAGGGGGAAGTGGATGAGCAGTTCTTC. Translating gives CATGQGEVDEQFF. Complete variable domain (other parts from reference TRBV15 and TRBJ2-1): DAMVIQNPRYQVTQFGKPVTLSCSQTLNHNVMYWYQQKSSQAPKLLFHYYDKDFNNEADTPDNFQSRRPNTSFCFLDIRSPGLGDTAMYLCATGQGEVDEQFFGPGTRLTVL.

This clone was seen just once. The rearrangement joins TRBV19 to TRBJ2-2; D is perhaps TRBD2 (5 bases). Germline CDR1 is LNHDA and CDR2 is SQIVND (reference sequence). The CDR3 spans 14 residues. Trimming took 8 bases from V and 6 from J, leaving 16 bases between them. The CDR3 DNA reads TGTGCCAGTTCCCCGGGGATGCTCCCCGGGGAGCTGTTTTTT. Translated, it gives CASSPGMLPGELFF. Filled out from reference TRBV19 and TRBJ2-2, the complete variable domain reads DGGITQSPKYLFRKEGQNVTLSCEQNLNHDAMYWYRQDPGQGLRLIYYSQIVNDFQKGDIAEGYSVSREKKESFPLTVTSAQKNPTAFYLCASSPGMLPGELFFGEGSRLTVL.

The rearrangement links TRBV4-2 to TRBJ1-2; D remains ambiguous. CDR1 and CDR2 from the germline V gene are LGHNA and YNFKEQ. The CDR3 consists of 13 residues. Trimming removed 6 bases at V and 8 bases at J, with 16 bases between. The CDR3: CASRRGGFRGYTF. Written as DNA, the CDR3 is TGTGCCAGCAGGCGTGGAGGGTTTCGAGGCTACACCTTC.

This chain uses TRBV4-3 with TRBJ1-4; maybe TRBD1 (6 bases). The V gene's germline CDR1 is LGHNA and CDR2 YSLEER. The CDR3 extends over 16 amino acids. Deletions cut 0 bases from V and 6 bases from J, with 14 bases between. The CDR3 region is CASSQDFSGAHEKLFF. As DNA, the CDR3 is TGCGCCAGCAGCCAAGATTTTTCAGGGGCCCATGAAAAACTGTTTTTT.

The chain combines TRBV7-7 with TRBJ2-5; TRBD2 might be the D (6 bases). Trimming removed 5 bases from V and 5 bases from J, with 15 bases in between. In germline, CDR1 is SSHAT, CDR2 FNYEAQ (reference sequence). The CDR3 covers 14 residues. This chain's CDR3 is CASSQGTSFETQYF. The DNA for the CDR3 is TGTGCCAGCAGCCAAGGGACTTCGTTTGAGACCCAGTACTTC.

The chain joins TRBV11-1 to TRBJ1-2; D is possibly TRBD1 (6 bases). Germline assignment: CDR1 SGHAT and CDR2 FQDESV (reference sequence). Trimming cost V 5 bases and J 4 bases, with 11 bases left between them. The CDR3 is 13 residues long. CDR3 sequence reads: CASSPTGLYGYTF. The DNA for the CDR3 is TGTGCCAGCAGCCCGACAGGCCTCTATGGCTACACCTTC.

The CDR3 region has the DNA TGTGCCAGCAGTTTAGACAGGGGAGCTAACTATGGCTACACCTTC. This gives the protein CASSLDRGANYGYTF. V and J are TRBV2 and TRBJ1-2, with 8 bases lining up with TRBD1. Losses at the gene ends were 5 bases for V and 0 bases for J; bases not matched to a gene: 5. The CDR3 is 15 residues long. In germline, CDR1 is SNHLY, CDR2 FYNNEI.

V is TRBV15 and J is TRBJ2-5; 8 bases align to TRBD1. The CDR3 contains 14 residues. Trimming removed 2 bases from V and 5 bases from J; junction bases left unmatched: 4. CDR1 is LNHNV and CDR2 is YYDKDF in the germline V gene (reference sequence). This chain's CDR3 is CATSRQGAGETQYF. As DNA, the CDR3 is TGTGCCACCAGCAGACAGGGGGCTGGGGAGACCCAGTACTTC.